The 23 T cell receptor beta chains presented below share a single source sample, sequenced in a study of T cells in narcolepsy. The method was immunoSEQ multiplex PCR; TCRdb's version includes in-frame clones alone and lacks a portion of them. The sample yields under 35,000 clones, 79% seen once. The sequencing input was CD45RA- memory CD4+ T cells from PBMCs. Receptor source: a human donor with narcolepsy.

About this clone itself: Sequence at one end of the junction differs from germline and may be a read error. This specimen includes other DNA sequences encoding the same CDR3. The gene calls are TRBV19 and TRBJ1-1; D remains ambiguous. The germline gives CDR1 LNHDA, CDR2 SQIVND (reference sequence). The CDR3 length is 15 residues. The chain's CDR3 is CASSPQPVGNTEAFF. CDR3 nucleotide sequence: TGTGCCAGTAGTCCCCAACCCGTAGGGAACACTGAAGCCTTCTTT.

The chain couples TRBV6-1 to TRBJ2-7, with 7 bases lining up with TRBD1. CDR1 and CDR2 (germline): MNHNS, SASEGT. CDR3 size: 13 residues. V lost 6 bases to trimming and J lost 3 bases; unmatched junction nucleotides: 5. The CDR3 here is CASSVGGGYEQYF. The CDR3 region has the DNA TGTGCCAGCAGCGTAGGGGGCGGCTACGAGCAGTACTTC.

This sequence joins TRBV7-2 and TRBJ2-3; the D gene is possibly TRBD2 (5 bases). This CDR3 comprises 15 residues. V dropped 6 bases and J dropped 2 bases, with 15 bases sitting between them. Germline V gene lookup returns CDR1 SGHTA and CDR2 FQGNSA. The CDR3 nucleotides are TGTGCCAGCAGTATTACGGGAACCCCCACAGATACGCAGTATTTT. It yields the protein CASSITGTPTDTQYF.

This chain uses TRBV6-6 with TRBJ1-2; 7 bases match TRBD1. Per the germline V gene, CDR1 is MNHNY and CDR2 is SVGAGI (reference sequence). Losses at the gene ends were 5 bases for V and 6 bases for J; bases not matched to a gene: 6. There are 13 residues in the CDR3. Written as DNA, the CDR3 is TGTGCCAGCAGTCGACAGGGTGTCGATGGCTACACCTTC. Amino acid sequence: CASSRQGVDGYTF.

The chain recombines TRBV4-1 with TRBJ1-2, with 8 bases identical to TRBD1. The CDR3 extends over 15 amino acids. V shed 4 bases and J 6 bases; nucleotides not matched to a gene: 10. Per the germline V gene, CDR1 is MGHRA and CDR2 is YSYEKL. The chain's CDR3 is CASSRPDREVDGYTF. DNA of the CDR3: TGCGCCAGCAGCCGCCCGGACAGGGAAGTAGATGGCTACACCTTC.

V gene TRBV30 combines with J gene TRBJ2-3; 7 bases agree with TRBD1. The germline CDR1 and CDR2 sequences are GTSNPN and SVGIG (reference sequence). With V trimmed by 2 bases and J by 3 bases, 5 bases remained unmatched. CDR3 length equals 14 residues. This CDR3 reads CAWSKGAVTDTQYF. In nucleotides, the CDR3 is TGTGCCTGGAGTAAGGGGGCAGTTACAGATACGCAGTATTTT. Combining the CDR3 with reference TRBV30 and TRBJ2-3 gives the whole variable domain SQTIHQWPATLVQPVGSPLSLECTVEGTSNPNLYWYRQAAGRGLQLLFYSVGIGQISSEVPQNLSASRPQDRQFILSSKKLLLSDSGFYLCAWSKGAVTDTQYFGPGTRLTVL.

CDR3 amino acids: CASSLGGQAQGPYEQYF. DNA of the CDR3: TGCGCCAGCAGCTTGGGGGGGCAGGCACAGGGGCCCTACGAGCAGTACTTC. The J gene is TRBJ2-7, the V gene TRBV5-1, with 7 bases fitting TRBD1. CDR1 is SGHRS, CDR2 YFSETQ, per germline. CDR3 length equals 17 residues. The J segment lost 2 bases and the V segment lost 0 bases, leaving 11 bases of the junction unmatched.

The chain employs TRBV30 and TRBJ1-1, with D perhaps TRBD1 (5 bases). V lost 3 bases and J lost 5, with 19 bases in between. The germline gives CDR1 GTSNPN, CDR2 SVGIG (reference sequence). The CDR3 is 15 residues long. Here the CDR3 reads CAWRPVDRGATEAFF. For the CDR3, the DNA is TGTGCCTGGAGGCCTGTTGACAGAGGGGCAACTGAAGCTTTCTTT.

This chain links TRBV9 with TRBJ2-1, with 7 bases aligning to TRBD2. The V gene end was trimmed by 4 bases and the J gene end by 6 bases; junction bases not matched to a gene: 16. Germline V gene sequence: CDR1 SGDLS, CDR2 YYNGEE. This CDR3 has 17 amino acids. CDR3 DNA sequence: TGTGCCAGCAGCCCCCCCGACTGGCGGGAGAAGCGCAATGAGCAGTTCTTC. Translation: CASSPPDWREKRNEQFF.

This sequence joins TRBV23-1 and TRBJ1-2; D unresolved. TRBV23-1 is reported as an ORF; its role is uncertain. V lost 4 bases to trimming and J lost 6 bases, with 18 bases between them. The CDR3 extends over 15 amino acids. The CDR3 DNA is TGCGCCAGCAGTCGCAACAATACGGGATGCGATGGCTACACCTTC. This gives the protein CASSRNNTGCDGYTF.

The rearrangement links TRBV18 to TRBJ2-7; 8 nucleotides align to TRBD1. The germline gives CDR1 KGHSH, CDR2 LQKENI. The CDR3 consists of 16 residues. V was pared by 6 bases and J by 7 bases, with 17 bases of the junction left unmatched. CDR3 residues: CASSRKTGGQGREQYF. CDR3 bases: TGTGCCAGCTCCCGCAAAACAGGAGGACAGGGCAGGGAGCAGTACTTC.

The J gene is TRBJ1-1, the V gene TRBV21-1; the table's D call, TRBD1, has no DNA check behind it. TRBV21-1 is given as a pseudogene. There are 17 residues in the CDR3. This CDR3 reads CASSKTADRVTGTEAFF. In DNA form, the CDR3 reads TGTGCCAGCAGCAAAACAGCGGACAGGGTGACCGGGACTGAAGCTTTCTTT.

This chain uses TRBV6-5 with TRBJ1-2; D is perhaps TRBD1 (5 bases). Trimming shortened V by 8 bases and J by 4 bases, and 11 bases separated the two germline ends. From germline, CDR1 is MNHEY and CDR2 SVGAGI. This CDR3 has 12 residues. CDR3 protein: CASVGGGYGYTF. Written as DNA, the CDR3 is TGTGCCAGCGTTGGGGGGGGCTATGGCTACACCTTC.

The J gene is TRBJ1-2, the V gene TRBV28; 11 nucleotides align to TRBD1. The junction had 15 bases not matched to a gene; V was cut back by 4 bases and J by 8 bases. CDR3 length: 17 amino acids. The V gene's germline CDR1 is MDHEN and CDR2 SYDVKM. The CDR3 sequence: CASSSSPAGQGEGGYTF. The CDR3 nucleotides read TGTGCCAGCAGTTCATCCCCGGCGGGACAGGGGGAAGGGGGCTACACCTTC.

On this clone itself: Distinct nucleotide sequences in the sample also encode this CDR3. The CDR3 bases are TGTGCCAGCAGCTTGGGGGGGGCGGACAATGAGCAGTTCTTC. As protein: CASSLGGADNEQFF. This chain connects TRBV11-2 to TRBJ2-1; maybe TRBD2 (7 bases). CDR1 is SGHAT and CDR2 is FQNNGV in the germline V gene. V was pared by 3 bases and J by 5 bases, with 11 bases between. This CDR3 spans 14 amino acids.

The chain carries TRBV30 and TRBJ2-3; possible D gene TRBD2, 5 bases. CDR3 length equals 13 residues. Germline V gene sequence: CDR1 GTSNPN, CDR2 SVGIG (reference sequence). The V and J ends lost 5 bases and 4 bases respectively, with 13 bases between them. The CDR3 sequence is CAWERRRADTQYF. Written as DNA, the CDR3 is TGTGCCTGGGAAAGGAGGAGAGCAGATACGCAGTATTTT.

This chain links TRBV9 with TRBJ2-7, with D possibly matching TRBD1 (6 bases). The CDR3 is 13 residues long. The germline V gene has CDR1 SGDLS and CDR2 YYNGEE. V was shortened by 2 bases and J by 7 bases, with 13 bases between the two germline ends. CDR3 sequence reads: CASSVGGGDEQYF. Here the CDR3 DNA reads TGTGCCAGCAGCGTTGGGGGCGGTGATGAGCAGTACTTC.

The chain has TRBV28 and TRBJ2-7, with 8 nucleotides matching TRBD2. The CDR3 length is 15 residues. The V gene's germline CDR1 is MDHEN and CDR2 SYDVKM. Trimming removed 8 bases from V and 0 bases from J; junction bases left unmatched: 9. CDR3 sequence reads: CASLRSGSSSYEQYF. The CDR3 nucleotides read TGTGCCAGCCTACGCAGCGGGAGTAGCTCCTACGAGCAGTACTTC. Drawing the rest from reference TRBV28 and TRBJ2-7, the complete variable domain is DVKVTQSSRYLVKRTGEKVFLECVQDMDHENMFWYRQDPGLGLRLIYFSYDVKMKEKGDIPEGYSVSREKKERFSLILESASTNQTSMYLCASLRSGSSSYEQYFGPGTRLTVT.

To note about this clone: Other DNA variants within this sample encode the same CDR3. This chain connects TRBV28 to TRBJ1-1; 7 bases align to TRBD1. The CDR3 consists of 14 residues. Germline V CDR1 and CDR2: MDHEN, SYDVKM. J was trimmed by 1 base and V by 3 bases; bases with no gene match: 2. CDR3 bases: TGTGCCAGCAGTTTGGGACAGAAGAACACTGAAGCTTTCTTT. Translated: CASSLGQKNTEAFF.

The rearrangement joins TRBV7-9 to TRBJ1-3; D perhaps matches TRBD1 (5 bases). The CDR3 is 17 amino acids. Trimming removed 0 bases at V and 3 bases at J, with 15 bases between. The germline CDR1 and CDR2 sequences are SEHNR and FQNEAQ (reference sequence). The CDR3 DNA sequence: TGTGCCAGCAGCTTAGCTGGAGGACACTCGAATGGAAACACCATATATTTT. Translation gives CASSLAGGHSNGNTIYF. Variable domain in full (rest from reference TRBV7-9 and TRBJ1-3): DTGVSQNPRHKITKRGQNVTFRCDPISEHNRLYWYRQTLGQGPEFLTYFQNEAQLEKSRLLSDRFSAERPKGSFSTLEIQRTEQGDSAMYLCASSLAGGHSNGNTIYFGEGSWLTVV.

The chain carries TRBV2 and TRBJ1-2; D is perhaps TRBD1 (5 bases). The germline V gene encodes CDR1 SNHLY and CDR2 FYNNEI. The CDR3 runs 15 residues. The V gene lost 1 base and the J gene lost 7 bases, with 16 bases spanning the gap. The CDR3 DNA is TGTGCCAGCAGTGAAGAATGGGCAGGGAGGTCTGGCTACACCTTC. This sequence encodes CASSEEWAGRSGYTF.

J is TRBJ2-3 and V is TRBV30; 10 bases fit TRBD2. CDR3 length: 15 residues. Germline V lookup: CDR1 GTSNPN, CDR2 SVGIG (reference sequence). Trimming removed 4 bases from V and 1 base from J; junction bases left unmatched: 5. The CDR3 reads CAWTKGTSGTDTQYF. In DNA, the CDR3 is TGTGCCTGGACTAAGGGGACTAGCGGCACAGATACGCAGTATTTT.

This chain uses TRBV5-4 with TRBJ2-1; tentative D call: TRBD2 (6 bases). This CDR3 has 13 residues. Germline CDR1 and CDR2: SGHNT and YYREEE (reference sequence). V was pared by 2 bases and J by 8 bases, with 11 bases between. CDR3 loop: CASSFWRVHEQFF. For the CDR3, the DNA is TGTGCCAGCAGCTTTTGGAGGGTCCATGAGCAGTTCTTC.